These T cell receptor beta chains were read from a single sample in a study of T cell responses to AZD1222 COVID-19 vaccine. The assay was immunoSEQ multiplex PCR, and TCRdb's table has in-frame clones only and misses some. Altogether roughly 150,000 clones are present, roughly 92% being singletons, with the ten largest covering around 1.3%. The material sequenced was peripheral blood, taken 28 days after the second AZD1222 dose. The receptor source for this set is an adult who received the AZD1222 COVID-19 vaccine. Each CDR3 is given without its conserved first and last residue. The D gene is left open where the match is weak.

V	J	D	CDR3
TRBV6-6	TRBJ1-1	.	ASSYPGTMNTEAF
TRBV10-1	TRBJ2-7	.	ASSEQY
TRBV9	TRBJ2-2	TRBD2	ASSARLAGAGELF
TRBV18	TRBJ2-3	.	ASSPTGTQSTDTQY
TRBV6-5	TRBJ1-2	.	ASSYGGGGYT
TRBV19	TRBJ2-1	TRBD1	ASSIGQGGEQF
TRBV7-9	TRBJ1-2	.	ASSLASGVDGYT
TRBV24-1	TRBJ2-7	.	AAGTNHEQY
TRBV12-1	TRBJ2-5	.	ASSFATPHGTGEETQY
TRBV6-5	TRBJ1-1	.	ASRRENTEAF
TRBV2	TRBJ2-5	.	ASSEGETQY
TRBV7-3	TRBJ2-1	.	ASSPRSGATYNEQF
TRBV10-3	TRBJ2-1	.	AIKEGEMGSYNEQF
TRBV11-2	TRBJ1-2	.	ASSYRDRDGYT
TRBV19	TRBJ2-1	TRBD1	ASSPGQGAIHEQF
TRBV6-2/TRBV6-3	TRBJ1-2	.	ASSYGGTERRYGYT
TRBV5-1	TRBJ1-2	TRBD1	ASSITGDGYT
TRBV6-6	TRBJ1-1	TRBD1	ASGTGGENTEAF
TRBV5-4	TRBJ1-1	.	ASSSAGFTEAF
TRBV10-3	TRBJ2-3	.	AISLGGTHTDTQY
TRBV29-1	TRBJ1-2	.	SVDSGQGSGYT
TRBV15	TRBJ1-3	.	ATSRDQSSGNTIY
TRBV6-6	TRBJ2-7	.	ASSYGGPTYEQY
TRBV11-3	TRBJ2-7	TRBD2	ASSFGGGSSYEQY
TRBV15	TRBJ1-6	.	ATSREPATGSSPLH
TRBV6-1	TRBJ2-7	TRBD2	ASSDAPGLAGLEQY
TRBV9	TRBJ2-2	.	ASSVATGELF
TRBV2	TRBJ2-3	.	ASRTPGGRGTQY
TRBV11-3	TRBJ2-1	TRBD2	ASSLRTSLAGGRVEQF
TRBV28	TRBJ1-5	.	ASIPTLGGNQPQH
TRBV6-5	TRBJ2-4	.	ASSPPGSRKNIQY
TRBV28	TRBJ1-4	TRBD1	ASSPRGGGTGEKLF
TRBV13	TRBJ2-1	TRBD2	ASSLGTSYNEQF
TRBV6-5	TRBJ1-5	TRBD1	ASSYGTGSNQPQH
TRBV19	TRBJ1-5	TRBD1	ASSRQGWDGNQPQH
TRBV18	TRBJ1-4	TRBD1	ASSPATGGGLEKLF
TRBV28	TRBJ2-1	.	ATLGNEQF
TRBV9	TRBJ2-7	TRBD2	ASSGTSGSYEQY
TRBV6-5	TRBJ1-6	.	ASSYDPLNSPLH
TRBV25-1	TRBJ2-4	TRBD2	ASSGNLAGVAKNIQY
TRBV6-6	TRBJ1-2	.	ASSYGAANYGYT
TRBV9	TRBJ1-2	.	ASTLGENYGYT
TRBV27	TRBJ1-3	.	ASSLSAGDSGNTIY
TRBV9	TRBJ2-7	.	ASSVAGSSMGEQY
TRBV2	TRBJ2-4	TRBD2	ASGTSGGLALAKNIQY
TRBV7-3	TRBJ1-1	TRBD1	ASSRGQGNTEAF
TRBV27	TRBJ1-6	.	ASSSPNSPLH